The TCR beta chain under discussion was sequenced for a study of cytotoxic CD8 clonotypes in ibrutinib-treated CLL (dated by TCRdb to 2020 to 2022). Context from the whole study: The cohort had about a dozen relapsed/refractory and around 14 treatment-naive patients; approximately 18 were IGHV unmutated. Partial responses were observed in about 25 patients and complete responses in 2; after a median follow-up of 68 months, remission was maintained in 14 patients and progression was observed in roughly twelve. Samples at response were collected after a median of approximately twelve months of treatment, with a range of about 6 to 40 months. On average, each sample yielded approximately 250,000 productive templates and around 100,000 productive rearrangements. Of the approximately 87 participants in the trial, about two dozen had longitudinal samples available. Cryopreserved peripheral blood mononuclear cells were obtained before treatment, at response, and at either sustained remission or disease progression. Study-wide conclusions, independent of this receptor: Public clonotypes were rare and either contracted or stayed stable during treatment, and the rise in clonality at ibrutinib response reflected the expansion of private clonotypes. At baseline, clonality was higher than in age-matched healthy donors and showed a strong correlation with circulating CD8+ T-cell counts. Sustained-remission and progressing patients did not have matched sampling times, and lymph node repertoires were not examined. At ibrutinib response clonality went up, during sustained remission it held steady, and at progression it dropped back toward baseline.

For TCR beta library preparation, about 2.2 micrograms of genomic DNA were extracted from the cryopreserved PBMCs. Longitudinal blood samples from CLL patients receiving ibrutinib monotherapy were subjected to high-throughput TCR beta sequencing. The patients took part in an open-label, single-center phase 2 trial of ibrutinib monotherapy. On a MiSeq, deep resolution sequencing aimed for a depth between 1 in 1 million and 1 in 200,000 T cells, with each clonotype covered 10x on average. The immunoSEQ hsTCRB Kit was used to generate TCR beta libraries. Per the original workflow: ImmunoSEQ Data Assistant and ImmunoSEQ Analyzer were used for data analysis, and V, D and J genes were assigned according to IMGT definitions. Clonality, which ranges from 0 to 1, was calculated by subtracting the normalized Shannon entropy of productive rearrangement frequencies from one. Only overrepresented clonotypes making up at least 0.05% of the repertoire of each patient were included in the public clonotype analysis. Roughly 13 age-matched healthy donor repertoires from immuneACCESS were used as controls for clonality. TCRdb obtained this table from immuneACCESS and retained in-frame rearrangements with V and J assigned. These tables miss some clones; where compared with another copy, unresolved V genes account for less than half of the shortfall, and the remainder is unexplained. The V and J calls and clone size come from that table; D and trimming were worked out from the DNA. This sample holds a few thousand clones; 65% to 90% were observed only once. Of the sample, 21% is held by the ten largest clones.

For this clone: This receptor's antigen is unknown. The record has no base qualities; no much larger clone is one base away.

CDR1 and CDR2 (GTSNPN, SVGIG) derive from the germline V gene (reference sequence). At the junction V is shortened by 3 bases and J by 0 bases, with 14 bases in between. The CDR3 runs 15 residues from the cysteine to the phenylalanine. The sequence is cut down to CDR3 DNA, 45 bases in frame from base 1. The clonotype originates from a human donor with chronic lymphocytic leukemia. Material: PBMCs, obtained before ibrutinib treatment. This chain is built from TRBV30 and TRBJ1-2, and TRBD1 may be the D gene, going by 5 matching bases. The CDR3 has the sequence CAWSPADTANYGYTF. The bases are TGTGCCTGGAGCCCGGCGGACACAGCTAACTATGGCTACACCTTC.